This T cell receptor beta chain was recovered during a study of blood T cell repertoires in COVID-19 (dated by TCRdb to about 2020). The study in broad terms: The collaborator samples originated in the United States, Italy and Spain and spanned the acute and convalescent phases of COVID-19. The prospective study material was composed of cDNA or gDNA derived from T cells, B-cell-depleted T cells, or PBMCs. The dataset comprised deeply sampled blood TCRbeta repertoires from subjects exposed to, actively infected with, or recovered from COVID-19. A freely available public database, intended as a resource for researchers studying the immune response to SARS-CoV-2, is where the repertoires were released. Samples were obtained from the ongoing ImmuneRACE study (first 160 participants) and from 950 to 1,500 subjects provided by 6 global collaborators. Sample metadata almost always included a de-identified subject ID, COVID-19 status, age in years and sex. Where available, HLA class I and class II types were taken from metadata supplied by the sample provider and were not determined by assay-based typing. Overall study results and their limits: The amount of clinical and demographic metadata varied by source and participant and was provided uncurated.

The immunoSEQ Assay, a bias-controlled multiplex PCR, was used to amplify TCRbeta CDR3 regions from genomic DNA. Per the authors' processing: Nucleated cell counts per sample were estimated from amplification of reference gene primers within the assay. To quantify the absolute abundance of each unique TCRbeta CDR3 rearrangement, sequence reads were collapsed and filtered. For each sample, productive Simpson clonality was calculated as the square root of Simpson's diversity index across productive rearrangements. The source is immuneACCESS, and TCRdb retained only in-frame sequences with V and J called. Part of the clones is not carried over; for the studies checked, unresolved V genes explain less than half of this, and the remainder is unexplained. The DNA gave D and trimming, while V, J and clone size come from that table. Counted in this sample were about 190,000 clones; approximately 88% of them appeared once. The ten biggest clones cover approximately 3% of the sample.

The CDR3, from cysteine to phenylalanine, totals 14 residues. The only DNA kept is the CDR3, 42 bases in frame from the first base. V gives up 3 bases and J gives up 6 bases, and the segment between their germline ends measures 12 bases. CDR1 SNHLY and CDR2 FYNNEI are derived from the germline V gene. In the prospective study, participants were 18 to 89 years old, resided in fewer than 25 geographic areas of the United States, and were enrolled through a virtual design. To assign participants to cohorts, the prospective study relied on clinical history that participants themselves reported in a screening survey and a study questionnaire. For ImmuneRACE Cohort 3, a participant was defined as recovered based on two consecutive negative NP/OP PCR tests, clearance by a healthcare professional, or resolution of symptoms. Each participant in the prospective study had whole blood, serum and a nasopharyngeal or oropharyngeal swab collected by mobile phlebotomists. Over an approximately 2-month period, participants in the prospective study had the option of providing additional blood draws and questionnaires. Blood samples from the prospective study were shipped frozen or at room temperature prior to DNA extraction.

This clone appeared many times. Its antigen is currently not known. No base quality information exists; no much larger clone differs at one position. Sequenced sample: PBMCs or T cells enriched from blood (not recorded which). Recombination joined TRBV2 with TRBJ2-1, and TRBD1 may be the D gene, going by 6 matching bases. This clonotype was obtained from a woman in her twenties or thirties who had recovered from COVID-19. The sequence in DNA is TGTGCCAGCAGTGACAGGAGAGGGGGCAATGAGCAGTTCTTC. The encoded protein is CASSDRRGGNEQFF.